These 14 T cell receptor beta chains share one sample of origin, sequenced in a study of blood T cell repertoires in COVID-19. Data came from immunoSEQ multiplex PCR; TCRdb stores just in-frame clones and leaves some out. The sample holds roughly 150,000 clones, roughly 90% seen once. The sequenced sample consisted of peripheral blood. The receptor set was obtained from a man aged 60 to 69 with acute or convalescent COVID-19.

The rearrangement joins TRBV9 to TRBJ2-3, with no clear D. CDR1 is SGDLS, CDR2 YYNGEE, per germline. The CDR3 runs 15 residues. V shed 2 bases and J shed 3 bases, with 13 bases lying between them. CDR3 in DNA: TGTGCCAGCAGCGTCTCCACCAAGAGGACAGATACGCAGTATTTT. As protein: CASSVSTKRTDTQYF.

The rearrangement links TRBV11-2 to TRBJ2-2, with D possibly being TRBD2 (6 bases). V was pared by 5 bases and J by 6 bases, with 13 bases between. The CDR3 is 14 amino acids. CDR1 is SGHAT, CDR2 FQNNGV, per germline. DNA of the CDR3: TGTGCCAGCAGCAACAGACTAGGTGCCGGGGAGCTGTTTTTT. Protein product: CASSNRLGAGELFF. Using reference TRBV11-2 and TRBJ2-2 for the parts outside the CDR3, the full variable domain is EAGVAQSPRYKIIEKRQSVAFWCNPISGHATLYWYQQILGQGPKLLIQFQNNGVVDDSQLPKDRFSAERLKGVDSTLKIQPAKLEDSAVYLCASSNRLGAGELFFGEGSRLTVL.

J is TRBJ1-5 and V is TRBV2; D call uncertain. CDR1 is SNHLY, CDR2 FYNNEI, per germline. This CDR3 has 14 residues. The germline V and J ends were trimmed by 2 bases and 4 bases, with 9 bases remaining between them. The CDR3 DNA is TGTGCCAGCAGTGAATACATTACAAATCAGCCCCAGCATTTT. This codes for CASSEYITNQPQHF. The full variable domain, completed using reference TRBV2 and TRBJ1-5, is EPEVTQTPSHQVTQMGQEVILRCVPISNHLYFYWYRQILGQKVEFLVSFYNNEISEKSEIFDDQFSVERPDGSNFTLKIRSTKLEDSAMYFCASSEYITNQPQHFGDGTRLSIL.

This chain uses TRBV5-1 with TRBJ2-2, with D possibly TRBD2 on 5 matching bases. The V end was cut by 3 bases, the J end by 0 bases, with 9 bases between. The CDR3 is 15 amino acids. Germline lookup yields CDR1 SGHRS and CDR2 YFSETQ. Here the CDR3 reads CASSSTRTNTGELFF. The CDR3 coding sequence is TGCGCCAGCAGCTCCACTAGGACGAACACCGGGGAGCTGTTTTTT.

This chain connects TRBV20-1 to TRBJ1-2, with D unresolved. The germline gives CDR1 DFQATT, CDR2 SNEGSKA (reference sequence). The CDR3 loop spans 9 amino acids. V lost 8 bases and J lost 7, with 8 bases in between. This CDR3 is CSPGGGYTF. In nucleotides, the CDR3 is TGCAGTCCCGGAGGTGGCTACACCTTC.

The CDR3, as DNA: TGTGCCAGCAGCTTGGAGCAGGGGACGGTTGGCTACACCTTC. It encodes CASSLEQGTVGYTF. This chain connects TRBV5-5 to TRBJ1-2; possibly TRBD1 for D (6 bases). The germline gives CDR1 SGHKS, CDR2 YYEKEE (reference sequence). The CDR3 totals 14 residues. The V end was cut by 0 bases, the J end by 7 bases, with 13 bases between.

The V and J genes are TRBV7-6 and TRBJ1-1, with D possibly matching TRBD1 (5 bases). The germline V and J ends were trimmed by 5 bases and 7 bases, with 20 bases remaining between them. There are 15 residues in the CDR3. From germline, CDR1 is SGHVS and CDR2 FNYEAQ. The CDR3 loop reads CASSPSRQRQSEAFF. In DNA, the CDR3 is TGTGCCAGCAGCCCTTCCCGACAGAGACAAAGTGAAGCTTTCTTT.

This clone was picked up a small number of times. The rearrangement links TRBV6-5 to TRBJ1-6, with D maybe TRBD1 (6 bases). CDR3 length: 15 residues. The V end lost 0 bases, the J end lost 10 bases, and 13 bases lay between the germline ends. Per the germline V gene, CDR1 is MNHEY and CDR2 is SVGAGI. CDR3 in amino acids: CASSYSDRSWSPLHF. The CDR3 DNA reads as TGTGCCAGCAGTTACTCCGACAGGAGTTGGTCACCCCTCCACTTT.

This clone was counted once. This chain links TRBV7-6 with TRBJ2-7; 7 positions match TRBD1. Trimming at V came to 1 base and at J to 2 bases, leaving 8 bases not matched to a gene. The CDR3 has 16 residues. CDR1 is SGHVS, CDR2 FNYEAQ, per germline. CDR3 sequence: CASSLGWTGQTYEQYF. For the CDR3, the DNA is TGTGCCAGCAGCTTAGGCTGGACGGGACAGACCTACGAGCAGTACTTC. Looking up the rest from reference TRBV7-6 and TRBJ2-7 gives the full variable domain: GAGVSQSPRYKVTKRGQDVALRCDPISGHVSLYWYRQALGQGPEFLTYFNYEAQQDKSGLPNDRFSAERPEGSISTLTIQRTEQRDSAMYRCASSLGWTGQTYEQYFGPGTRLTVT.

A word on this clone: In the same sample, other DNA sequences code for this CDR3. This chain joins TRBV7-9 and TRBJ2-3; TRBD2 matches 13 bases. The CDR3 sequence is 16 residues long. CDR1 and CDR2 (germline): SEHNR, FQNEAQ (reference sequence). V lost 5 bases, J lost 1 base, and 3 bases stayed unmatched. This CDR3 is CASSLGLAGGTDTQYF. The CDR3 DNA reads TGTGCCAGCAGCCTCGGACTAGCGGGGGGCACAGATACGCAGTATTTT.

The chain couples TRBV4-2 to TRBJ2-5; 14 bases are shared with TRBD2. Trimming removed 2 bases from V and 3 bases from J; junction bases left unmatched: 2. Germline assignment: CDR1 LGHNA and CDR2 YNFKEQ. The CDR3 contains 16 residues. CDR3 DNA: TGTGCCAGCAGCCAATCGACTAGCGGGGGGGAAGAGACCCAGTACTTC. Amino acids: CASSQSTSGGEETQYF.

V gene TRBV5-1 combines with J gene TRBJ2-3, with 12 bases aligning to TRBD2. Germline CDR1 reads SGHRS; CDR2 reads YFSETQ. V was pared by 2 bases and J by 4 bases, with 2 bases of the junction left unmatched. The CDR3 is 15 amino acids. The CDR3 sequence is CASSFTSGGPDTQYF. The DNA for the CDR3 is TGCGCCAGCAGCTTTACTAGCGGGGGGCCAGATACGCAGTATTTT.

The CDR3, as DNA: TGTGCCAGCAGCGTATCCCCTATCGGACTAGCGGGGGCTAACAATGAGCAGTTCTTC. This gives the protein CASSVSPIGLAGANNEQFF. The gene calls are TRBV9 and TRBJ2-1; 13 nucleotides line up with TRBD2. This CDR3 spans 19 amino acids. The trim removed 1 base at V and 5 bases at J, leaving 12 bases unmatched. Per germline, CDR1 SGDLS and CDR2 YYNGEE.

The genes are TRBV5-1 and TRBJ1-6; 7 bases map to TRBD1. Germline V lookup: CDR1 SGHRS, CDR2 YFSETQ. This CDR3 comprises 14 residues. V trimming: 4 bases; J trimming: 10 bases; junction bases outside the gene matches: 8. The CDR3 DNA reads as TGCGCCAGCAGCAATAACAGGGGAAGGTCACCCCTCCACTTT. Residues: CASSNNRGRSPLHF.